This TCR beta chain was captured by sequencing in a study of cytomegalovirus exposure and HLA in healthy donors. The wider study: The Caucasian-associated ancestry cluster held around 76% of roughly 400 genotyped donors. Study findings and constraints: In vitro checks showed that a few CMV-associated chains really do target CMV antigens.

The CDR3 totals 16 residues. Germline lookup yields CDR1 MNHEY and CDR2 SVGAGI. J was trimmed by 3 bases and V by 4 bases; bases with no gene match: 7. In regard to this clone: As yet, its antigen is unknown.

Primers for the PCR totalled 60 Vbeta and 13 Jbeta. As originally analysed: Approximately 86 million unique TCR beta chains, 9 million to 11 million shared, were counted in a later analysis. Profiling relied on immunoSEQ multiplex PCR, and the TCRdb table lists in-frame clones only, not all of them. The V and J calls and the clone size are those of that table, but D and trimming were determined from the DNA. Altogether some 96,000 clones are present, approximately 77% being singletons, with the ten largest covering less than 10%. What was sequenced was PBMCs. The sequence came from a female donor in good health and CMV-seronegative. J is TRBJ1-2 and V is TRBV6-5; the match to TRBD1 covers 11 bases. CDR3 loop: CASSWSDRGRDYGYTF. The CDR3, as DNA: TGTGCCAGCAGTTGGTCGGACAGGGGGCGAGACTATGGCTACACCTTC.